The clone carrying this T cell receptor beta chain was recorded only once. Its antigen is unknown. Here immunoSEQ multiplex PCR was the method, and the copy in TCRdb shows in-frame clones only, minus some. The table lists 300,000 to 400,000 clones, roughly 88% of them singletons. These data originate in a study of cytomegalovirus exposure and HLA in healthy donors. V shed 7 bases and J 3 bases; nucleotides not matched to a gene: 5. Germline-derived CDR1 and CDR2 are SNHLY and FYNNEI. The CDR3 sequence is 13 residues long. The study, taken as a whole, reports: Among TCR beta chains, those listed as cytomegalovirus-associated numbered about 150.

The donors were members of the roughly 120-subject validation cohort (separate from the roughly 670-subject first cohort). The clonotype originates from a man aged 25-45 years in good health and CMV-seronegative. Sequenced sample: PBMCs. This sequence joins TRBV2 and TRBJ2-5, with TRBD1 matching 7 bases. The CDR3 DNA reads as TGTGCCAGCAAGGGGGCATCCGAAGAGACCCAGTACTTC. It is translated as CASKGASEETQYF. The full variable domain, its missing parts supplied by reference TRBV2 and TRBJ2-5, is EPEVTQTPSHQVTQMGQEVILRCVPISNHLYFYWYRQILGQKVEFLVSFYNNEISEKSEIFDDQFSVERPDGSNFTLKIRSTKLEDSAMYFCASKGASEETQYFGPGTRLLVL.